This T cell receptor beta chain was captured in a study of CD8+CD57+ T cells in acquired aplastic anemia. Previously, flow cytometry had revealed CD8+CD57+ cell expansion in the patients chosen for sequencing. When blood sampling took place, the patients had received no therapy. The use of genomic DNA as template underpinned the TCR beta VDJ and CDR3 profiling. TCRdb reanalysed the reads using MiXCR and keeps one entry per CDR3 protein. The data hold approximately 470,000 distinct CDR3 sequences, with around 30% observed a single time. This CDR3 spans 14 amino acids. With 6 bases clipped from V and 2 bases from J, the junction kept 5 bases outside the gene matches. CDR1 and CDR2 (germline): LNHDA, SQIVND (reference sequence). This clonotype was seen many times.

The gene calls are TRBV19 and TRBJ2-5; 8 bases fit TRBD2. This TCR came from a human donor with aplastic anemia. The sequencing input was sorted CD4+, CD8+, or CD8+CD57+ T cells (not recorded which) from PBMCs. The DNA for the CDR3 is TGTGCCAGTAGAGACACGGGGGGGCAAGAGACCCAGTACTTC. As protein: CASRDTGGQETQYF.